The entry below gives a single TCR beta chain sequence along with its context. The data derive from a study of shared clonotypes between healthy human individuals. CD4+ cells underwent separation, giving CD45RA+ naive and CD45RA-negative memory subsets. Profiled with immunoSEQ multiplex PCR; TCRdb holds only in-frame clones, not every one. This sample yields about 960,000 clones, of which 76% are seen a single time; around 1.5% belongs to the top ten. The sample comprised memory CD4+ T cells sorted from blood. The subset here: CD45RA-negative fraction. This TCR derives from a man younger than 30 in good health.

The CDR3 spells CASSLDLQGGSTDTQYF. CDR3 nucleotides: TGCGCCAGCAGCTTGGACTTACAGGGAGGAAGCACAGATACGCAGTATTTT. V and J are TRBV5-1 and TRBJ2-3; D possibly matches TRBD1 or TRBD2 (6 bases each). Per germline, CDR1 SGHRS and CDR2 YFSETQ. The germline V and J ends were trimmed by 0 bases and 0 bases, with 14 bases remaining between them. The CDR3 runs to 17 residues.